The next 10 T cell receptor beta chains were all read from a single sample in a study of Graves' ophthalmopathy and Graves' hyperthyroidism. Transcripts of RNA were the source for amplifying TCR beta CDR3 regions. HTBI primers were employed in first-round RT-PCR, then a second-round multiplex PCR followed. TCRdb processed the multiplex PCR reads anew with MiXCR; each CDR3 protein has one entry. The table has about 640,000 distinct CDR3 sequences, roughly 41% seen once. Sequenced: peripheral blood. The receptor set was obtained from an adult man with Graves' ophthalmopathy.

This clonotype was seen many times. The CDR3, as DNA: TGTGCCACCAGCAGAGCCCGAGCAACTAATGAAAAACTGTTTTTT. Its translation: CATSRARATNEKLFF. The chain joins TRBV15 to TRBJ1-4; D is undetermined. V was shortened by 1 base and J by 0 bases, with 6 bases between the two germline ends. The CDR3 length is 15 residues. Germline CDR1 and CDR2: LNHNV and YYDKDF (reference sequence).

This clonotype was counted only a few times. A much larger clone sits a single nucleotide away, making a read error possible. This chain's CDR3 is CASSHNTGELFF. CDR3 in DNA: TGTGCCAGCAGCCACAACACCGGGGAGCTGTTTTTT. The V call is TRBV3-1, the J call TRBJ2-2; D call uncertain. This CDR3 contains 12 residues. The V gene lost 3 bases and the J gene lost 2 bases, with 1 base spanning the gap. Germline CDR1 is LGHDT and CDR2 is YNNKEL (reference sequence).

CDR3 DNA sequence: TGTGCCATCAGTGAAGGCGCCTACAATGAGCAGTTCTTC. Translated: CAISEGAYNEQFF. The rearrangement links TRBV10-3 to TRBJ2-5; no clear D gene. TRBJ2-1 explains the end of the DNA better; the J call may be wrong. The CDR3 is made up of 13 amino acids. The V gene's germline CDR1 is ENHRY and CDR2 SYGVKD.

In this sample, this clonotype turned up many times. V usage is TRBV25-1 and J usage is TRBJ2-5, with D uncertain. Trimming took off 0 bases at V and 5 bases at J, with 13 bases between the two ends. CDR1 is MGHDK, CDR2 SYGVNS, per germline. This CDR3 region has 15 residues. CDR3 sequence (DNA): TGTGCCAGCAGTGAATATAAGGGATTAGGGGAGACCCAGTACTTC. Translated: CASSEYKGLGETQYF.

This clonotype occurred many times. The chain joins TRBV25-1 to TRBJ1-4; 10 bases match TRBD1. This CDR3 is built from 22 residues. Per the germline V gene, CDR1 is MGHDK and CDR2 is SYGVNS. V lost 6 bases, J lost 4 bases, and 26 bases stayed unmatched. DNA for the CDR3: TGTGCCAGCAGCGGGCCCCGTACCGAGCTCGGGGGGACAGGGGAATTTAATGAAAAACTGTTTTTT. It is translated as CASSGPRTELGGTGEFNEKLFF.

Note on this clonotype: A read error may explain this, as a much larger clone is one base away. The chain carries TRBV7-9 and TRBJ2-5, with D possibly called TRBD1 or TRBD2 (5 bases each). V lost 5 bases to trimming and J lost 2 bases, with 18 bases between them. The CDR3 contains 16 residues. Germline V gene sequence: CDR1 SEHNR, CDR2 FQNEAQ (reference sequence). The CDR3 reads CASSLGRQVFQETQYF. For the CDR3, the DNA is TGTGCCAGCAGCCTGGGACGGCAAGTCTTTCAAGAGACCCAGTACTTC.

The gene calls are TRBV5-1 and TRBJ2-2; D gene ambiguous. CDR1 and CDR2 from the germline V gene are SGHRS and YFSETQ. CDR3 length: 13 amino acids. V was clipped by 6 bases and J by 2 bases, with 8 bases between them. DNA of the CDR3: TGCGCCAGCACTCCACAAAACACCGGGGAGCTGTTTTTT. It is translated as CASTPQNTGELFF. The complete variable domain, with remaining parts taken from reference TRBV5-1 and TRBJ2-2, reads KAGVTQTPRYLIKTRGQQVTLSCSPISGHRSVSWYQQTPGQGLQFLFEYFSETQRNKGNFPGRFSGRQFSNSRSEMNVSTLELGDSALYLCASTPQNTGELFFGEGSRLTVL.

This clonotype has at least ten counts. The CDR3 sequence is CASSSLRTGHGYTF. The CDR3 nucleotides are TGTGCCAGCAGCTCCCTTCGGACAGGCCATGGCTACACCTTC. V gene TRBV7-9 combines with J gene TRBJ1-2; 7 positions agree with TRBD1. CDR1 and CDR2 (germline): SEHNR, FQNEAQ (reference sequence). V shed 4 bases and J 6 bases; nucleotides not matched to a gene: 8. The CDR3 consists of 14 residues.

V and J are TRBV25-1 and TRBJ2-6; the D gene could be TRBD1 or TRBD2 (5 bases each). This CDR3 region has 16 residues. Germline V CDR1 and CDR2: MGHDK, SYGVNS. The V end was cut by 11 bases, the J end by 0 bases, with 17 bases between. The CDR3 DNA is TGTGCCTTGGGGGAGATGGCCAGCTCTGGGGCCAACGTCCTGACTTTC. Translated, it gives CALGEMASSGANVLTF. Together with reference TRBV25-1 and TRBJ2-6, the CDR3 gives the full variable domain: EADIYQTPRYLVIGTGKKITLECSQTMGHDKMYWYQQDPGMELHLIHYSYGVNSTEKGDLSSESTVSRIRTEHFPLTLESARPSHTSQYLCALGEMASSGANVLTFGAGSRLTVL.

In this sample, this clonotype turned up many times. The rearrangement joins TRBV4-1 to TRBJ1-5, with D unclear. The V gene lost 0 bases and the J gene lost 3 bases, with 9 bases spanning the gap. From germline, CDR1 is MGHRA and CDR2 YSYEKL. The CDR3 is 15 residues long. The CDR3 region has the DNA TGCGCCAGCAGCCAAGATCGAGCAGTCAATCAGCCCCAGCATTTT. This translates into CASSQDRAVNQPQHF.